This is a list of T cell receptor beta chains from one sample in a study of cytomegalovirus exposure and HLA in healthy donors. This table comes from immunoSEQ multiplex PCR, and its TCRdb copy is limited to in-frame clones, with some not included. This repertoire shows roughly 110,000 clones, 60% to 85% found once; its top ten account for approximately 2.4%. Sequenced input: PBMCs. The receptors originated from a female donor in good health and CMV-seronegative. The CDR3 runs from the conserved cysteine through the conserved F or W. The D gene is left open where the match is weak. The size entry is marked missing in some rows and otherwise reads once, few, many or a size class.

TGCGCCAGCAGCTCGGGTGCCAGAGAGACCCAGTACTTC CASSSGARETQYF . TRBJ2-5 TRBV5-1 .
TGTGCCACCAACGGACAGGCCGCAGCTTATGGCTACACCTTC CATNGQAAAYGYTF TRBD1 TRBJ1-2 TRBV2 few
TGTGCCAGCTCAGTGACAGAGAGCTCTGGAAACACCATATATTTT CASSVTESSGNTIYF . TRBJ1-3 TRBV18 .
TGTGCCAGCAGTCCCCGGGGGGACTACGAGCAGTACTTC CASSPRGDYEQYF TRBD2 TRBJ2-7 TRBV27 .
TGTGCCAGCAGTCGGGACACGGCGGATGGCTACACCTTC CASSRDTADGYTF . TRBJ1-2 TRBV2 once
TGTGCCAGCAGTTACTTGGGACTAGCGGGGGGAAGCACAGATACGCAGTATTTT CASSYLGLAGGSTDTQYF TRBD2 TRBJ2-3 TRBV27 once
TGTGCCAGCAGCTTGCAGCAGGGACAAGAGACCCAGTACTTC CASSLQQGQETQYF . TRBJ2-5 TRBV5-6 .
TGTGCCAGCAGCTTAGTAGGGGGAAAAGGCAATCAGCCCCAGCATTTT CASSLVGGKGNQPQHF . TRBJ1-5 TRBV7-2 .
TGTGCCAGCAGCTCTAAACTAGCGGGACAGACAGATACGCAGTATTTT CASSSKLAGQTDTQYF TRBD2 TRBJ2-3 TRBV7-8 .
TGTGCCAGCAGCTTGGTTGGGCAGAATAATTCACCCCTCCACTTT CASSLVGQNNSPLHF . TRBJ1-6 TRBV5-5 few
TGTGCCAGCAGGGGGGGGAATGAGCAGTTCTTC CASRGGNEQFF TRBD2 TRBJ2-1 TRBV5-6 .
TGTGCCAGCAATGTCGGGCGGGGGGTCACAGATACGCAGTATTTT CASNVGRGVTDTQYF TRBD2 TRBJ2-3 TRBV9 .
TGCGCCAGCAGCCAAGAGGCTAGACCTCTGTATGGCTACACCTTC CASSQEARPLYGYTF . TRBJ1-2 TRBV4-3 few
TGCGCCAGCAGCGAGCAGGGGAGCTCCTACAATGAGCAGTTCTTC CASSEQGSSYNEQFF . TRBJ2-1 TRBV5-1 .
TGTGCCAGCAGCGTTCTAGGGACAGGGGACCACGAGCAGTACTTC CASSVLGTGDHEQYF TRBD1 TRBJ2-7 TRBV7-9 .
TGTGCCAGCAGCTTGAGGCGCTCCGGGGAGCTGTTTTTT CASSLRRSGELFF . TRBJ2-2 TRBV7-3 .